Below, 8 T cell receptor beta chains from the same sample are listed, as sequenced in a study of early T cells in non-severe SARS-CoV-2 infection. Using its own MiXCR run on the 5' RACE reads, TCRdb lists one record per CDR3 protein. The data show some 42,000 distinct CDR3 sequences, 5% to 6.5% seen once. Sequenced here: whole blood, sampled at baseline. The receptors were gathered from an adult who was a healthcare worker with PCR-confirmed SARS-CoV-2 infection or an uninfected control (not recorded which).

This clonotype was counted at least ten times. This chain uses TRBV6-2 or TRBV6-3 with TRBJ1-2, with no clear D. Trimming took 5 bases from V and 2 from J, leaving 15 bases between them. Per the germline V gene, CDR1 is MNHEY and CDR2 is SVGEGT. This CDR3 comprises 15 residues. The CDR3 loop reads CASSPDSGGNYGYTF. In nucleotides, the CDR3 is TGTGCCAGCAGTCCCGATTCAGGAGGAAACTATGGCTACACCTTC.

This clonotype has a count of ten or more. V gene TRBV19 combines with J gene TRBJ2-1; D call uncertain. The CDR3 loop spans 11 amino acids. The V gene's germline CDR1 is LNHDA and CDR2 SQIVND (reference sequence). V was trimmed by 5 bases and J by 8 bases, leaving 7 bases between them. The chain's CDR3 is CASSARYEQFF. The CDR3, as DNA: TGTGCCAGTAGTGCCCGTTATGAGCAGTTCTTC.

A few counts support this clonotype. The chain employs TRBV28 and TRBJ2-7, with D perhaps matching TRBD2 (7 bases). The V gene's germline CDR1 is MDHEN and CDR2 SYDVKM. V lost 2 bases and J lost 0, with 11 bases in between. The CDR3 contains 15 residues. The CDR3 here is CASSLGRGHSYEQYF. CDR3 nucleotide sequence: TGTGCCAGCAGTTTAGGGCGGGGGCACTCCTACGAGCAGTACTTC.

This clonotype was counted ten times or more. This rearrangement joins TRBV20-1 to TRBJ2-5; the match to TRBD1 covers 11 bases. Germline V CDR1 and CDR2: DFQATT, SNEGSKA (reference sequence). The CDR3 runs 16 residues. Germline trimming cut 3 bases from V and 3 bases from J; bases unmatched to any gene: 9. DNA for the CDR3: TGCAGTGCTAGCCGGGACAGGGGGTGGCAAGAAGAGACCCAGTACTTC. Protein: CSASRDRGWQEETQYF.

This clonotype was recorded at least ten times. The chain combines TRBV20-1 with TRBJ2-7, with TRBD2 identical over 10 bases. The CDR3 contains 14 residues. V shed 6 bases, J shed 2 bases, and the junction held 7 bases outside the gene matches. Germline CDR1 reads DFQATT; CDR2 reads SNEGSKA (reference sequence). CDR3 nucleotide sequence: TGCAGTGCCTCCAGCGGGGGGGCCACCTACGAGCAGTACTTC. Translating gives CSASSGGATYEQYF.

This clonotype was seen ten or more times. The chain links TRBV30 to TRBJ1-6, with 10 bases identical to TRBD1. CDR3 length: 15 residues. The V and J ends lost 1 base and 8 bases, in that order; junction bases with no gene match: 5. In germline, CDR1 is GTSNPN, CDR2 SVGIG (reference sequence). The CDR3 sequence: CAWSAPGTGDSPLHF. CDR3 DNA sequence: TGTGCCTGGAGTGCCCCCGGGACAGGGGATTCACCCCTCCACTTT.

This clonotype was counted at least ten times. V gene TRBV5-1 combines with J gene TRBJ2-6; 7 bases fit TRBD2. The V gene end was trimmed by 5 bases and the J gene end by 0 bases; junction bases not matched to a gene: 8. The CDR3 length is 17 residues. Germline assignment: CDR1 SGHRS and CDR2 YFSETQ. CDR3 sequence reads: CASSSSGVSSGANVLTF. CDR3 DNA: TGCGCCAGCAGTAGCAGCGGGGTGAGCTCTGGGGCCAACGTCCTGACTTTC.

This clonotype was counted at least ten times. The rearrangement joins TRBV5-4 to TRBJ2-1; 7 nucleotides line up with TRBD2. The germline V gene has CDR1 SGHNT and CDR2 YYREEE (reference sequence). Trimming cost V 4 bases and J 5 bases; bases outside gene matches: 3. This CDR3 contains 13 residues. The CDR3 loop is CASSVGTNNEQFF. CDR3 nucleotide sequence: TGTGCCAGCAGCGTAGGGACTAACAATGAGCAGTTCTTC.